This T cell receptor (beta chain) is from a study of T cell responses to AZD1222 COVID-19 vaccine. The V segment lost 6 bases and the J segment 4 bases; nucleotides outside the gene matches: 10. This CDR3 region has 16 residues. CDR1 is MDHEN, CDR2 SYDVKM, per germline. Details on this clone: Its target is unknown.

Sequenced by immunoSEQ multiplex PCR; TCRdb stores in-frame clones only, minus some. There are about 110,000 clones in the sample; roughly 87% occur only once, and about 3.3% lies in the top ten. Findings and limits, study-wide: The donor cohort was predominantly white British with a female majority, and clonal diversity may have been underestimated. There were vaccine-associated CD4 TCRs across spike, dominant at 160-218 and 743-854. Unmutated variant regions are reportedly the target of nearly half of TCRs that are spike-specific.

The rearrangement uses TRBV28 and TRBJ2-3; TRBD2 matches 10 bases. The source was peripheral blood, collected on day 0 of MenACWY control vaccination. This clonotype was sampled from an adult in good health. The CDR3 spells CASSPSAGGPADTQYF. The CDR3 nucleotides read TGTGCCAGCAGCCCATCAGCGGGGGGGCCAGCAGATACGCAGTATTTT.